This paragraph reports one T cell receptor (beta chain). The entry originates in a study of blood T cell repertoires in COVID-19. Germline CDR1 and CDR2: SGDLS and YYNGEE. V lost 0 bases, J lost 5 bases, and 8 bases stayed unmatched. The CDR3 extends over 16 amino acids. Study processing details: Researchers report that nucleated cell counts were estimated from reference gene primer amplification. Profiling relied on immunoSEQ multiplex PCR, and the TCRdb table lists in-frame clones only, not all of them. From that table come the V and J calls and clone size; the DNA was used to work out D and trimming. The table lists some 150,000 clones, about 89% of them singletons.

The chain uses TRBV9 and TRBJ2-3; 8 bases map to TRBD2. Material for sequencing was peripheral blood. The receptor comes from a man between 65 and 85 years old with acute or convalescent COVID-19. Written as DNA, the CDR3 is TGTGCCAGCAGCGTAGGACCGGGACTAGACGTAGATACGCAGTATTTT. Protein product: CASSVGPGLDVDTQYF.